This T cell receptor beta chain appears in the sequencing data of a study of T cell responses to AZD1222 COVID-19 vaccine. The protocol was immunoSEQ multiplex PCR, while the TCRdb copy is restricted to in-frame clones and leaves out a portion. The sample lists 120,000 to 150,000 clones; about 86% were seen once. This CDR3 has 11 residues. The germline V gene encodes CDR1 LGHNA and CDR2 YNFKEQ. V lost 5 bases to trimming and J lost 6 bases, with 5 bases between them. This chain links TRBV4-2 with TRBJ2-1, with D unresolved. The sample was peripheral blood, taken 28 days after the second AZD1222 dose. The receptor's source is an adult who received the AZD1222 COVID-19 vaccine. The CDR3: CASSILNEQFF. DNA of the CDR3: TGTGCCAGCAGCATCCTCAATGAGCAGTTCTTC.